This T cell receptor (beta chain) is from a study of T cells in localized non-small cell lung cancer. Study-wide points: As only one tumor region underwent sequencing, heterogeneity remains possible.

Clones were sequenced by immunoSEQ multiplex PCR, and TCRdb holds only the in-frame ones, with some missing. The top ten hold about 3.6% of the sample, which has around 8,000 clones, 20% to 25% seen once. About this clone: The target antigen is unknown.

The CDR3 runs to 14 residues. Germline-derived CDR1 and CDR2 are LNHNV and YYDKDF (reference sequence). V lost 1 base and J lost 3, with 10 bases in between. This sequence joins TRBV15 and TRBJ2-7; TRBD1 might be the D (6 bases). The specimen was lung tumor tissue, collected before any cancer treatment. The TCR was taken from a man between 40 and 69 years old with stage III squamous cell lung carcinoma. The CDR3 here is CATSRARTVYEQYF. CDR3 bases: TGTGCCACCAGCAGAGCCCGGACAGTCTACGAGCAGTACTTC.